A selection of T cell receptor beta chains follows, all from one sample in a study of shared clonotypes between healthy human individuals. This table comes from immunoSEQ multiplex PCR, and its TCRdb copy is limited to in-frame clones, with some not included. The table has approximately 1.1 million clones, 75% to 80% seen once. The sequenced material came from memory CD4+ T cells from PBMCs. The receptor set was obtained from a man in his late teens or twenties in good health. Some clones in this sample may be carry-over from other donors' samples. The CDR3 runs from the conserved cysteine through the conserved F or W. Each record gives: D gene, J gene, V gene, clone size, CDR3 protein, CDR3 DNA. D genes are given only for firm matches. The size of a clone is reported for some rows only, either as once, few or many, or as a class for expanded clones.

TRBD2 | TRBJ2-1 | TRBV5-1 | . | CASSLEGLAGTNEQFF | TGCGCCAGCAGCTTGGAAGGACTAGCGGGAACAAATGAGCAGTTCTTC
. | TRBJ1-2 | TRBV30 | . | CAWSTGPRGYTF | TGTGCCTGGAGTACTGGACCGCGGGGCTACACCTTC
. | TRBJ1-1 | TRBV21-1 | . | CASTPIGRGNTEAFF | TGTGCCAGCACCCCTATAGGTAGGGGGAACACTGAAGCTTTCTTT
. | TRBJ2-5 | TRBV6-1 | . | CASIQTPGGRETQYF | TGTGCCAGCATTCAAACCCCCGGAGGCAGGGAGACCCAGTACTTC
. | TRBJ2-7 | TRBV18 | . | CASSPGGLVLSAYEQYF | TGTGCCAGCTCACCAGGGGGACTCGTATTATCCGCCTACGAGCAGTACTTC
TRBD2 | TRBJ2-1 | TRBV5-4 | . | CASSYGLESYNEQFF | TGTGCCAGCAGCTACGGACTAGAGTCCTACAATGAGCAGTTCTTC
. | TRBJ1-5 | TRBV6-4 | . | CASSDSTSRVNNQPQHF | TGTGCCAGCAGTGACTCGACTTCCAGGGTTAACAATCAGCCCCAGCATTTT
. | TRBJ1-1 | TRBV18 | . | CASSPLTGMGAEAFF | TGTGCCAGCTCACCACTCACAGGGATGGGCGCTGAAGCTTTCTTT
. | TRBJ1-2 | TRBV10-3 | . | CAISDVTFGYGYTF | TGTGCCATCAGTGATGTTACGTTCGGGTATGGCTACACCTTC
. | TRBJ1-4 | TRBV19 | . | CASSMAFWDEKLFF | TGTGCCAGTAGTATGGCATTTTGGGATGAAAAACTGTTTTTT
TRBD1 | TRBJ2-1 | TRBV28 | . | CASSGTGVYNEQFF | TGTGCCAGCAGTGGCACAGGGGTCTACAATGAGCAGTTCTTC
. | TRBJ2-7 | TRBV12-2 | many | CASRLGGLTGDLCEQYF | TGTGCAAGTCGCTTAGGGGGATTGACAGGGGATCTCTGCGAGCAGTACTTC
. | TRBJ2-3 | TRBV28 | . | CASSLGGRLDTQYF | TGTGCCAGCAGTCTTGGGGGGCGTCTAGATACGCAGTATTTT
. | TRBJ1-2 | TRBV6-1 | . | CASSEFGGLGYGYTF | TGTGCCAGCAGTGAATTCGGGGGGCTTGGCTATGGCTACACCTTC
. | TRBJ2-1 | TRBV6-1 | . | CASSEFRLGGGFGDEQFF | TGTGCCAGCAGTGAATTCCGGCTGGGAGGGGGGTTCGGGGATGAGCAGTTCTTC
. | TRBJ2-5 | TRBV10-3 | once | CAISESRSFQETQYF | TGTGCCATCAGTGAGTCGAGGTCTTTCCAAGAGACCCAGTACTTC
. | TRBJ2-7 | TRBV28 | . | CASKGDFWQYF | TGTGCCAGCAAGGGGGACTTCTGGCAGTACTTC
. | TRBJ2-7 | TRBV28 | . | CASSSNRRGEQYF | TGTGCCAGCAGTTCTAACAGGCGCGGAGAGCAGTACTTC
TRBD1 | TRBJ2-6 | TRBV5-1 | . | CASSLVGAGQGFGSGANVLTF | TGCGCCAGCAGCTTGGTGGGCGCGGGACAGGGTTTTGGTTCTGGGGCCAACGTCCTGACTTTC
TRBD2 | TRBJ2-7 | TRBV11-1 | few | CASSAQTSGRSPYEQYF | TGTGCCAGCAGCGCCCAGACTAGCGGGAGGAGCCCCTACGAGCAGTACTTC
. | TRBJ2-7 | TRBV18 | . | CASSHQRGAPTYEQYF | TGTGCCAGCTCACACCAACGAGGAGCTCCCACCTACGAGCAGTACTTC
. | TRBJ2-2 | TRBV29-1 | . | CSVPLEGHGELFF | TGCAGCGTGCCTTTGGAGGGGCACGGGGAGCTGTTTTTT
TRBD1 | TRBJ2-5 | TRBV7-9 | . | CASSKWDRDETQYF | TGTGCCAGCAGCAAATGGGACAGGGATGAGACCCAGTACTTC
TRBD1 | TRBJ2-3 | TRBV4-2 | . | CASSRGQGMTDTQYF | TGTGCCAGCAGCCGCGGACAGGGGATGACAGATACGCAGTATTTT
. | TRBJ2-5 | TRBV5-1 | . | CASSLVAGDETQYF | TGCGCCAGCAGCTTGGTGGCAGGGGATGAGACCCAGTACTTC
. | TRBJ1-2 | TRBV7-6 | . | CASSGGRQRGYTF | TGTGCCAGCAGCGGCGGGCGCCAGAGGGGCTACACCTTC
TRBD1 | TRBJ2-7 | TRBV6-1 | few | CASSGGTDLYEQYF | TGTGCCAGCAGTGGGGGGACAGACCTCTACGAGCAGTACTTC
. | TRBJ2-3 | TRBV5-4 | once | CASSLAASVMTDTQYF | TGTGCCAGCAGCCTTGCGGCTAGCGTAATGACAGATACGCAGTATTTT